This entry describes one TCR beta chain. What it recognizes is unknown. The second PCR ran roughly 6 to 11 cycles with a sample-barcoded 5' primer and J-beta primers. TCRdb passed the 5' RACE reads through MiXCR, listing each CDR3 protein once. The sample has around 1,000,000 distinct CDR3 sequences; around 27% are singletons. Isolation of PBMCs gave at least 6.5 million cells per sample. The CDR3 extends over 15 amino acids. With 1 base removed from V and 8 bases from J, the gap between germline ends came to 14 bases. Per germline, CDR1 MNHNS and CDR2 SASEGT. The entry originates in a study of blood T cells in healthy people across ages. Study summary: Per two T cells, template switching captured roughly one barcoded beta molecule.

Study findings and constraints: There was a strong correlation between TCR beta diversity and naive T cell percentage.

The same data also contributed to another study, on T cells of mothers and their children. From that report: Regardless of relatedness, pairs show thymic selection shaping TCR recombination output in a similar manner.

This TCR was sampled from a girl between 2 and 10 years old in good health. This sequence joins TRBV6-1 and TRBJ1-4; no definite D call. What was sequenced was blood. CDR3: CASSEDPGGGEKLFF. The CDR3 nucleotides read TGTGCCAGCAGTGAAGATCCCGGTGGAGGCGAAAAACTGTTTTTT.